This TCR beta chain stems from a study of blood T cells in healthy people across ages. Combining a sample-barcoded 5' primer with a J-beta primer mix, a second PCR ran for roughly 6 to 11 cycles. TCRdb used MiXCR to reprocess the 5' RACE reads, holding one entry per CDR3 protein. The top ten clones hold 3% of a sample with approximately 800,000 distinct CDR3 sequences, about 26% of them seen once. This clonotype came up a few times. CDR3 length equals 15 residues. V was pared by 3 bases and J by 0 bases, with 8 bases between. Germline lookup yields CDR1 LNHNV and CDR2 YYDKDF (reference sequence). These sequences were also reported in another study, on T cells of mothers and their children. From that study: According to the study, all extracted RNA entered cDNA synthesis at around 1.5 ug per 15 ul.

Input material: blood. V is TRBV15 and J is TRBJ1-4; no clear D. The source of this sequence is a boy aged 5-17 years in good health. The CDR3 is CATSRTVPTNEKLFF. As DNA, the CDR3 is TGTGCCACCAGCAGGACCGTACCAACTAATGAAAAACTGTTTTTT. Using reference TRBV15 and TRBJ1-4 for the parts outside the CDR3, the full variable domain is DAMVIQNPRYQVTQFGKPVTLSCSQTLNHNVMYWYQQKSSQAPKLLFHYYDKDFNNEADTPDNFQSRRPNTSFCFLDIRSPGLGDTAMYLCATSRTVPTNEKLFFGSGTQLSVL.